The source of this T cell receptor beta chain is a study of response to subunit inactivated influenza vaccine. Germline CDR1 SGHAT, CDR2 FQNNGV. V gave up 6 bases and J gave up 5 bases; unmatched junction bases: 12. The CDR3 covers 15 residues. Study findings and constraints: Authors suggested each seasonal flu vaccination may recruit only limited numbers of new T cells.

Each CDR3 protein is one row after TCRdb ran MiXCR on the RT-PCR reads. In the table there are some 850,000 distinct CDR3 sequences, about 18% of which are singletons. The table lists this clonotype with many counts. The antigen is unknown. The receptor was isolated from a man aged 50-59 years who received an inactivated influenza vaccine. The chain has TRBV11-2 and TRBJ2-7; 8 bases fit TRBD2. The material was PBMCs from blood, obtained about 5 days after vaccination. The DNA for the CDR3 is TGTGCCAGCAGACGGCCCGGGAGGGGTCGAGACGAGCAGTACTTC. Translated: CASRRPGRGRDEQYF.